The sequence of this TCR beta chain was determined in a study of OX40 agonist ivuxolimab in advanced cancers. Looking at the study overall: The study reported partial responses in three patients: one hepatocellular carcinoma, two cutaneous melanoma.

The timepoints at which blood was sampled were baseline, cycle 4 day 1, and cycle 7 day 1. Germline V gene lookup returns CDR1 LGHNA and CDR2 YNFKEQ. V trimming: 2 bases; J trimming: 12 bases; junction bases outside the gene matches: 5. The CDR3 consists of 13 residues. Produced via immunoSEQ multiplex PCR; TCRdb's table is partial and in-frame only. The sample lists 45,000 to 50,000 clones; approximately 86% were seen once. This sample comprised CD4+ or CD8+ T cells sorted from blood, obtained in a trial of the OX40 agonist ivuxolimab. The chain employs TRBV4-2 and TRBJ2-1, with 9 bases that match TRBD2. The origin of this receptor is an adult with an advanced solid tumor such as melanoma, head and neck, liver or kidney cancer. The CDR3 nucleotides are TGTGCCAGCAGCCAAACCCCGGGACTAGCGCAGTTCTTC. This codes for CASSQTPGLAQFF.